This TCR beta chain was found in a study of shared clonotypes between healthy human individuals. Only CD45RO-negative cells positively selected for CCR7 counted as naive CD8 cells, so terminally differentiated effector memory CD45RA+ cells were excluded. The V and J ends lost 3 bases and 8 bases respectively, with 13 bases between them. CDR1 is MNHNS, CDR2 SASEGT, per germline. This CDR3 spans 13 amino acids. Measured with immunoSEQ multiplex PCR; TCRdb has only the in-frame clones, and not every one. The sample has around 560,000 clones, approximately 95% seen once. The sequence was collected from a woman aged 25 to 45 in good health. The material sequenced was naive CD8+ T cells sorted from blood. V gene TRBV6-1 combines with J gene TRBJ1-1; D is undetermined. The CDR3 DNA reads TGTGCCAGCAGTGAGGGGTCAAGGGCAGAAGCTTTCTTT. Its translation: CASSEGSRAEAFF.